Sequencing of this TCR beta chain was carried out in a study of chemoradiotherapy in HPV16-positive cancers. The wider study: Functional T-cell assays on a couple of HPV16-positive patients' cells defined candidate HPV-specific clones and common TCR motifs.

Study-wide results and limits: Candidate HPV-specific clones and E7-related TCR motifs grew in tumor during treatment. HPV-responsive T-cell expansion during chemoradiotherapy was linked to improved recurrence-free survival in HPV16-positive patients.

This CDR3 comprises 12 residues. Germline CDR1 reads SGHKS; CDR2 reads YYEKEE (reference sequence). Trimming took off 2 bases at V and 8 bases at J, with 10 bases between the two ends. TCRdb's table, derived via immunoSEQ multiplex PCR, lists solely in-frame clones and lacks some. The profile shows approximately 34,000 clones, about nine tenths of them singletons. Worth noting for this clone: Its target is unknown.

The chain uses TRBV5-5 and TRBJ1-2; D remains ambiguous. This receptor was identified in a human donor with HPV-associated anogenital cancer. This material consisted of blood, taken from a patient who underwent chemoradiotherapy. The CDR3 here is CASSFNLKGYTF. The CDR3 DNA reads TGTGCCAGCAGCTTCAATTTGAAGGGCTACACCTTC.